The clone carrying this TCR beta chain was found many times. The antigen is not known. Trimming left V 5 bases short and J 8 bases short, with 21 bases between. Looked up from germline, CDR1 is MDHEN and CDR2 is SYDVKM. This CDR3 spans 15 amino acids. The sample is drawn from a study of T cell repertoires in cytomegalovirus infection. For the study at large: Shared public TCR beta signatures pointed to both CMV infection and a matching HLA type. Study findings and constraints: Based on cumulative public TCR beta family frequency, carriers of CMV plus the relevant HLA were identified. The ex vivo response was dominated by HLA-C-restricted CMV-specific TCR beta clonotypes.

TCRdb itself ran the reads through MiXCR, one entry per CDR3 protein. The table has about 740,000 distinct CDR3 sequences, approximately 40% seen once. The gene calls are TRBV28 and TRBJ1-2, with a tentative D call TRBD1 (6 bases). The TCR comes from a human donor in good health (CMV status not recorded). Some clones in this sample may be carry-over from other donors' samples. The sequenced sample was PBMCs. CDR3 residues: CASSDPGGGARGYTF. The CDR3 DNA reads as TGTGCCAGCAGTGACCCCGGGGGGGGGGCCCGCGGCTACACCTTC.